This T cell receptor (beta chain) came from a study of T cells in Graves' hyperthyroidism and ophthalmopathy. Amplification of TCR beta CDR3 regions was performed using RNA transcripts as template. Using the HTBI primer set, a first-round RT-PCR was run on the TCR CDR3. TCRdb reanalysed the multiplex PCR reads using MiXCR and keeps one entry per CDR3 protein. This table has 490,000 or so distinct CDR3 sequences, under 25% appearing once. Inclusion characteristics of ophthalmopathy patients comprised a Clinical Activity Score of at least 3, a NOSPECS grade of at least 4, and duration under 3 months. Diagnoses were established using clinical symptoms, serum thyroxine and TRAb, thyroid ultrasound and orbital computed tomography. Whole-study results and caveats: The model's output predicted ophthalmopathy at a median of roughly 6.9 months prior to onset.

About this clonotype itself: What it binds is not known.

With 2 bases removed from V and 1 base from J, the gap between germline ends came to 3 bases. Germline values: CDR1 MNHEY, CDR2 SVGAGI. The CDR3 is 13 residues long. Input material: blood. The genes are TRBV6-5 and TRBJ2-1; D is undetermined. The sequence came from a woman aged 70-85 years with Graves' ophthalmopathy. As DNA, the CDR3 is TGTGCCAGCAGTTACCCTTCCTACAATGAGCAGTTCTTC. Protein sequence: CASSYPSYNEQFF.